This T cell receptor (beta chain) was recorded in a study of tumor-infiltrating lymphocytes in primary liver carcinoma. Study background: Patients were both men and women, whose ages ran from 30 to 69 years.

The CDR3 has 15 residues. The blood RNA (from unsorted whole blood) was obtained, and germline DNA was also extracted. Surgery was preceded by the collection of 3 to 4.5 milliliters of peripheral blood. To note about this clonotype: An end of the junction does not agree with germline; a read error may underlie this.

Starting from approximately 500 ng of total RNA, TCR beta cDNA was produced with a primer in the constant region. Three nested multiplex PCR rounds of slightly modified ARM-PCR generated TCR beta libraries. Rounds one and two of PCR, each of around 11 cycles, were primed with TRBV1-TRBV30 forward primers and a C-beta reverse primer. TCRdb reprocessed the multiplex PCR reads via MiXCR and lists one record per CDR3 protein. Of approximately 330,000 distinct CDR3 sequences listed, 65% are singletons. This clonotype originated in a man aged 35 to 55 with primary liver carcinoma and hepatitis B virus infection. The genes are TRBV12-3 or TRBV12-4 and TRBJ2-7; D ambiguous. Sequencing was done on a sample of peripheral blood. CDR3 nucleotide sequence: TGTGCCAGCAGTTTATCTGCATGGGTTAACTACGAGCGGTACTTC. This encodes CASSLSAWVNYERYF.